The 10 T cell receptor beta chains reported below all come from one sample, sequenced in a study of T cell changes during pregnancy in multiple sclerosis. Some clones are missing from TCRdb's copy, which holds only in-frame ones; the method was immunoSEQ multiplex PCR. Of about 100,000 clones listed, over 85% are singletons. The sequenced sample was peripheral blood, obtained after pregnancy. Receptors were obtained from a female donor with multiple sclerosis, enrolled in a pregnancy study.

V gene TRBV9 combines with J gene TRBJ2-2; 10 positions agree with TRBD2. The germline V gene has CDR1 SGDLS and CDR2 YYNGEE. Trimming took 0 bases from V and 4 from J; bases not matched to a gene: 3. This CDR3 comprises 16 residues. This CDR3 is CASSVALAGITGELFF. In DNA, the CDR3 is TGTGCCAGCAGCGTAGCACTAGCGGGAATCACCGGGGAGCTGTTTTTT.

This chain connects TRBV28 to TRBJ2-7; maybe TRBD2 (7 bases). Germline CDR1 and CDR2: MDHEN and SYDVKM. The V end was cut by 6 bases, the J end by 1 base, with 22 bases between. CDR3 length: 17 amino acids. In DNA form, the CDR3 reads TGTGCCAGCAGACCCTATGTGGGGGCGGGAGATTCCTACGAGCAGTACTTC. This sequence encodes CASRPYVGAGDSYEQYF. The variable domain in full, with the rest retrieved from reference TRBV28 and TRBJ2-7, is DVKVTQSSRYLVKRTGEKVFLECVQDMDHENMFWYRQDPGLGLRLIYFSYDVKMKEKGDIPEGYSVSREKKERFSLILESASTNQTSMYLCASRPYVGAGDSYEQYFGPGTRLTVT.

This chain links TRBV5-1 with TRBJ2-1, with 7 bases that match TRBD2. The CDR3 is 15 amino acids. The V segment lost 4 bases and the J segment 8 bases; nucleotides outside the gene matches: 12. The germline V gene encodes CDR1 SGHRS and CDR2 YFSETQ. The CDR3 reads CASSPVAGVGDEQFF. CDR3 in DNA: TGCGCCAGCAGCCCGGTGGCGGGAGTGGGGGATGAGCAGTTCTTC. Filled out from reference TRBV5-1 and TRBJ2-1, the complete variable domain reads KAGVTQTPRYLIKTRGQQVTLSCSPISGHRSVSWYQQTPGQGLQFLFEYFSETQRNKGNFPGRFSGRQFSNSRSEMNVSTLELGDSALYLCASSPVAGVGDEQFFGPGTRLTVL.

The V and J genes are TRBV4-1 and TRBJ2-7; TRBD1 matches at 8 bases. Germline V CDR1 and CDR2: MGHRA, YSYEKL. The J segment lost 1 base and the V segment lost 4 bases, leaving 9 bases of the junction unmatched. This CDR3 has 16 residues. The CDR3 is CASSLLGQGVSYEQYF. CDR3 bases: TGCGCCAGCAGCCTCTTAGGACAGGGTGTTTCCTACGAGCAGTACTTC.

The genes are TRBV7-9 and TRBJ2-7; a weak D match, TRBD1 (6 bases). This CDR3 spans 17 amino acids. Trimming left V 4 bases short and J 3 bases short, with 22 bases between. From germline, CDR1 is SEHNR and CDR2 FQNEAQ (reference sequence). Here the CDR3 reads CASSYPTVRTEIYEQYF. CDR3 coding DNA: TGTGCCAGCAGCTACCCAACAGTCCGGACAGAAATCTACGAGCAGTACTTC.

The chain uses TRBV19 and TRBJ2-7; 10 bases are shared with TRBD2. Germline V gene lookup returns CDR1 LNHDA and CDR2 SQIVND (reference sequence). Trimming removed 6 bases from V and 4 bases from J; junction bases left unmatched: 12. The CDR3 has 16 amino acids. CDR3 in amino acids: CASRTAAAGGPYEQYF. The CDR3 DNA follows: TGTGCCAGTAGGACGGCGGCAGCGGGAGGGCCGTACGAGCAGTACTTC. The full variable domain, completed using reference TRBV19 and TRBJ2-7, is DGGITQSPKYLFRKEGQNVTLSCEQNLNHDAMYWYRQDPGQGLRLIYYSQIVNDFQKGDIAEGYSVSREKKESFPLTVTSAQKNPTAFYLCASRTAAAGGPYEQYFGPGTRLTVT.

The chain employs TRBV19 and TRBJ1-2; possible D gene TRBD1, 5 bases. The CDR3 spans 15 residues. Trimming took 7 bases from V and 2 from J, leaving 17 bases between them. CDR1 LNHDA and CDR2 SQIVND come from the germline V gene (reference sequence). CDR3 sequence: CASTTFNGGNYGYTF. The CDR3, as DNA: TGTGCCAGTACAACATTTAACGGGGGGAACTATGGCTACACCTTC. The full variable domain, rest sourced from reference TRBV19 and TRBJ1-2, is DGGITQSPKYLFRKEGQNVTLSCEQNLNHDAMYWYRQDPGQGLRLIYYSQIVNDFQKGDIAEGYSVSREKKESFPLTVTSAQKNPTAFYLCASTTFNGGNYGYTFGSGTRLTVV.

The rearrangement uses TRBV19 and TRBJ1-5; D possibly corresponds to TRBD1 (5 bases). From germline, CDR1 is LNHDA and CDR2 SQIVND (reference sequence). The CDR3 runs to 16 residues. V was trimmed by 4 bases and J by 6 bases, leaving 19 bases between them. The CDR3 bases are TGTGCCAGTAGTAACGTCCAGGGCGGGACGGGTCAGCCCCAGCATTTT. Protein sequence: CASSNVQGGTGQPQHF.

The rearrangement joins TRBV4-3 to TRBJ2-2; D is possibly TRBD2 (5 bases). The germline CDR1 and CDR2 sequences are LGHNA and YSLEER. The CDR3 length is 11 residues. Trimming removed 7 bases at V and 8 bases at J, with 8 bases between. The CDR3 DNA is TGCGCCAGCACCTCGGGGGGGGAGCTGTTTTTT. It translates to CASTSGGELFF.

This CDR3 reads CASSQGKGGDEQFF. In DNA, the CDR3 is TGTGCCAGCAGCCAAGGGAAAGGTGGAGATGAGCAGTTCTTC. The V call is TRBV4-2, the J call TRBJ2-1; D not certain. The CDR3 totals 14 residues. The V and J ends lost 1 base and 8 bases respectively, with 12 bases between them. Germline V gene data show CDR1 as LGHNA and CDR2 as YNFKEQ.